Reported below is one T cell receptor (beta chain). The sample originates from a study of blood T cell repertoires in COVID-19. Looking at the study overall: Sites across the United States, Italy and Spain contributed samples from acute and convalescent COVID-19.

After removal of 4 bases from V and 5 bases from J, the junction contained 4 bases not matched to a gene. This CDR3 region has 14 residues. Germline-derived CDR1 and CDR2 are MGHRA and YSYEKL. Authors' analysis steps: For nucleated cells, counts were estimated from reference gene primer amplification. Generated by immunoSEQ multiplex PCR, the TCRdb table keeps only in-frame clones and is missing some. V, J and clone size reflect that table, while D and trimming were determined from the DNA. The sample includes a few hundred thousand clones, roughly 87% of them seen just once. Source material: PBMCs or T cells enriched from blood (not recorded which). The chain is built from TRBV4-1 and TRBJ2-2, with 7 bases aligning to TRBD2. This TCR derives from a woman aged 25 to 45 who had recovered from COVID-19. CDR3 residues: CASSPRGLTGELFF. CDR3 sequence (DNA): TGCGCCAGCAGCCCGCGGGGGTTGACCGGGGAGCTGTTTTTT.